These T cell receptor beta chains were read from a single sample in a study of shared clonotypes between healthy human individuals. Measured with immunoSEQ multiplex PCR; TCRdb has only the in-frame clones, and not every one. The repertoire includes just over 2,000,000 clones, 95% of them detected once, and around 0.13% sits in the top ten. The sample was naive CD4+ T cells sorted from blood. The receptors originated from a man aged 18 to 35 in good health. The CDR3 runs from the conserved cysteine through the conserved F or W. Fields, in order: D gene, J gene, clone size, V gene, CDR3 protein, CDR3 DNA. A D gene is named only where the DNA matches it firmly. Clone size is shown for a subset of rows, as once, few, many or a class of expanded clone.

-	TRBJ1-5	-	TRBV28	CASRLRVGNQPQHF	TGTGCCAGCAGGCTCAGGGTTGGCAATCAGCCCCAGCATTTT
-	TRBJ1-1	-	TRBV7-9	CASSLVEVTGRPFF	TGTGCCAGCAGCTTAGTTGAGGTGACAGGCCGGCCTTTCTTT
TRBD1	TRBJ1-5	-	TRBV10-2	CASSDRTGSFQPQHF	TGCGCCAGCAGTGACCGGACAGGTAGCTTCCAGCCCCAGCATTTT
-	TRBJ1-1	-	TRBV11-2	CASSFWENTEAFF	TGTGCCAGCAGCTTTTGGGAGAACACTGAAGCTTTCTTT
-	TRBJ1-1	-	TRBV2	CASSRWNTEAFF	TGTGCCAGCAGTAGGTGGAACACTGAAGCTTTCTTT
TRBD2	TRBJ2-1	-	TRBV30	CAWGNSGRYNERQFF	TGTGCCTGGGGAAATAGCGGGAGGTACAATGAGAGGCAGTTCTTC
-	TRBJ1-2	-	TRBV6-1	CASSGSGVGDGYTF	TGTGCCAGCAGTGGATCGGGAGTGGGGGATGGCTACACCTTC
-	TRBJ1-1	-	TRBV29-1	CSVDSLVTEAFF	TGCAGCGTGGATTCCCTTGTGACTGAAGCTTTCTTT
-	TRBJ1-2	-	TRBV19	CASSKIPLVQGSYGYTF	TGTGCCAGTAGCAAGATCCCTCTGGTGCAGGGTAGTTATGGCTACACCTTC
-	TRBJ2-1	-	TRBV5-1	CASSLQSNEQFF	TGCGCCAGCAGCTTGCAAAGCAATGAGCAGTTCTTC
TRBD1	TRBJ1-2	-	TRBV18	CASSYQDRGNYGYTF	TGTGCCAGCTCATACCAGGACAGGGGAAACTATGGCTACACCTTC
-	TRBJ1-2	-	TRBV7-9	CASSYTEGYGYTF	TGTGCCAGCAGCTATACCGAGGGCTATGGCTACACCTTC
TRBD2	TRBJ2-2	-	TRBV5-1	CASTGTSGSTGELFF	TGCGCCAGCACCGGGACTAGCGGGAGTACCGGGGAGCTGTTTTTT
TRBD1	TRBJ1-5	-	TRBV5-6	CACSLGGGDQPQHF	TGTGCCTGCAGCTTGGGAGGGGGCGATCAGCCCCAGCATTTT
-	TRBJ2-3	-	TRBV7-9	CASPPTGATDTQYF	TGTGCCAGCCCCCCGACGGGGGCTACAGATACGCAGTATTTT
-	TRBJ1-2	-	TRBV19	CASSTRDFHGYTF	TGTGCCAGTAGTACAAGGGACTTTCATGGCTACACCTTC
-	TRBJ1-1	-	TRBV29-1	CSAGTLNTEAFF	TGCAGCGCCGGGACCCTGAACACTGAAGCTTTCTTT
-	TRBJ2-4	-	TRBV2	CASTGRGNIQYF	TGTGCCAGCACCGGTCGGGGAAACATTCAGTACTTC
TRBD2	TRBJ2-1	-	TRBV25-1	CASSDTSGVTTNEQFF	TGTGCCAGCAGTGATACTAGCGGGGTCACCACCAATGAGCAGTTCTTC
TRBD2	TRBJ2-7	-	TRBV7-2	CASSLEPGRWEQYF	TGTGCCAGCAGCTTAGAACCCGGGAGGTGGGAGCAGTACTTC
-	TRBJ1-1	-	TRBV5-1	CASSLEGPSQNTEAFF	TGCGCCAGCAGCTTGGAGGGACCGTCGCAGAACACTGAAGCTTTCTTT
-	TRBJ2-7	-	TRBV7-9	CASSSPGFSGQYF	TGTGCCAGCAGCTCGCCAGGGTTCTCAGGGCAGTACTTC
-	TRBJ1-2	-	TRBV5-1	CASSLGDNPGYTF	TGCGCCAGCAGCTTAGGTGACAATCCCGGCTACACCTTC
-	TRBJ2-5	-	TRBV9	CASSVTSGARETQYF	TGTGCCAGCAGCGTAACGTCGGGGGCGAGGGAGACCCAGTACTTC
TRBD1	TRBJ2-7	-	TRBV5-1	CASSSGQGVSEQYF	TGCGCCAGCAGCTCGGGACAGGGGGTCAGCGAGCAGTACTTC
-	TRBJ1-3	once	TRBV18	CASSPPGMSSGNTIYF	TGTGCCAGCTCACCCCCAGGGATGAGCTCTGGAAACACCATATATTTT
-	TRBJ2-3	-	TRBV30	CAWKRLRNTDTQYF	TGTGCCTGGAAGCGACTCCGAAACACAGATACGCAGTATTTT
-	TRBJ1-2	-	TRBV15	CATRGGGVPNYGYTF	TGTGCCACCAGGGGGGGCGGGGTTCCTAACTATGGCTACACCTTC
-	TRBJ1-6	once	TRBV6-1	CASRLRDYNSPLHF	TGTGCCAGCAGACTGAGAGACTATAATTCACCCCTCCACTTT
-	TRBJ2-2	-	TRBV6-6	CASSHLAGELFF	TGTGCCAGCAGTCACCTCGCCGGGGAGCTGTTTTTT
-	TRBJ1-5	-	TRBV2	CASRQGSNQPQHF	TGTGCCAGCAGACAGGGTAGCAATCAGCCCCAGCATTTT
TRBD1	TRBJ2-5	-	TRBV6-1	CASSGGQIQTQYF	TGTGCCAGCAGTGGGGGACAGATACAGACCCAGTACTTC
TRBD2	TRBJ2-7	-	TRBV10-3	CAIGGGEQYF	TGTGCCATTGGGGGGGGCGAGCAGTACTTC
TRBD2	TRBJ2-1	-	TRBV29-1	CSVEGGGSGFNEQFF	TGCAGCGTTGAAGGGGGAGGTAGCGGGTTCAATGAGCAGTTCTTC
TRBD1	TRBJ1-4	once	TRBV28	CASREPGQGGEKLFF	TGTGCCAGCAGGGAGCCGGGACAGGGCGGTGAAAAACTGTTTTTT
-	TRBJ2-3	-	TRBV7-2	CASSGRNTDTQYF	TGTGCCAGCAGCGGGAGAAACACAGATACGCAGTATTTT
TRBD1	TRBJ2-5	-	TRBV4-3	CASSQEGQGGSETQYF	TGCGCCAGCAGCCAGGAAGGACAGGGGGGCTCGGAGACCCAGTACTTC
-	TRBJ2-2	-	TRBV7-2	CASSLVMPGELFF	TGTGCCAGCAGCTTAGTGATGCCCGGGGAGCTGTTTTTT
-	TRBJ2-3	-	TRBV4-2	CASSPQGDTQYF	TGTGCCAGCAGCCCCCAGGGGGATACGCAGTATTTT
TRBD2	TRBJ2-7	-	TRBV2	CASRAKGTSGVFSDEQYF	TGTGCCAGCAGAGCGAAAGGGACTAGCGGGGTCTTTAGCGACGAGCAGTACTTC
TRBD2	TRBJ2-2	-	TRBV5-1	CASSLASGRATGELFF	TGCGCCAGCAGCTTGGCTTCCGGGAGGGCCACCGGGGAGCTGTTTTTT
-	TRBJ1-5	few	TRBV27	CASSPGTGRGNQPQHF	TGTGCCAGCAGTCCTGGAACAGGTCGGGGCAATCAGCCCCAGCATTTT
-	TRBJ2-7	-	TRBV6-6	CASSTGNSYEQYF	TGTGCCAGCAGCACAGGGAACTCCTACGAGCAGTACTTC
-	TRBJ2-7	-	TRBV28	CASSFQGLEQYF	TGTGCCAGCAGTTTCCAGGGACTCGAGCAGTACTTC
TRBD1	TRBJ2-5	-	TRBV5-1	CASSLRGQGETQYF	TGCGCCAGCAGCTTGAGAGGACAGGGCGAGACCCAGTACTTC
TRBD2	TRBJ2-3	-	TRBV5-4	CASSLAGLASGEDTQYF	TGTGCCAGCAGCTTGGCGGGACTAGCCTCTGGGGAAGATACGCAGTATTTT
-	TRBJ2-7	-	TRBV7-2	CASSLTLEAALEQYF	TGTGCCAGCAGCTTAACGCTTGAAGCGGCCCTCGAGCAGTACTTC
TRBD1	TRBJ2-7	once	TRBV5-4	CASSLPGQTYEQYF	TGTGCCAGCAGCTTGCCGGGACAGACCTACGAGCAGTACTTC
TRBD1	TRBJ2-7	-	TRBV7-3	CASSPSGQGAGEQYF	TGTGCCAGCAGCCCCTCGGGACAGGGGGCGGGCGAGCAGTACTTC
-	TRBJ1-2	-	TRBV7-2	CASSLYRAGYGYTF	TGTGCCAGCAGCTTATACAGGGCGGGATATGGCTACACCTTC
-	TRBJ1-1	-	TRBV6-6	CASLGGLMNTEAFF	TGTGCCAGCCTCGGGGGTCTCATGAACACTGAAGCTTTCTTT
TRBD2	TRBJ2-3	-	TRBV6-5	CASSQAGKTDTQYF	TGTGCCAGCAGCCAAGCGGGGAAGACAGATACGCAGTATTTT
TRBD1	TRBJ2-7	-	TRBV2	CASHAGGTYEQYF	TGTGCCAGTCACGCAGGGGGCACTTACGAGCAGTACTTC
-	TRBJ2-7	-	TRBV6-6	CASSNQEGLREQYF	TGTGCCAGCAGCAACCAGGAGGGCCTTCGCGAGCAGTACTTC
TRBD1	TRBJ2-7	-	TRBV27	CASRVRPGQGYEQYF	TGTGCCAGCAGAGTACGCCCGGGACAGGGATACGAGCAGTACTTC
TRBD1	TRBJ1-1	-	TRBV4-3	CASSQVGGDHTGTEAFF	TGCGCCAGCAGCCAAGTAGGGGGCGATCACACGGGAACTGAAGCTTTCTTT
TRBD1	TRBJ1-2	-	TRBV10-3	CAISGRTGYPSGYTF	TGTGCCATCAGTGGACGGACAGGGTACCCTAGTGGCTACACCTTC
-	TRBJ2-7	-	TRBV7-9	CASSLGWSSYEQYF	TGTGCCAGCAGCTTAGGGTGGAGCTCCTACGAGCAGTACTTC
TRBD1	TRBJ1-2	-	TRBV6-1	CASSDPHRGLNYGYTF	TGTGCCAGCAGTGACCCCCACAGGGGGCTTAACTATGGCTACACCTTC